What follows are 22 T cell receptor beta chains derived from one specimen sequenced in a study of shared clonotypes between healthy human individuals (dated by TCRdb to 2018 to 2021). Library creation used the immunoSEQ multiplex PCR assay. TCRdb stores this immuneACCESS table with in-frame sequences only. Part of the clones is absent; in the studies checked, under half of the shortfall reflects unresolved V genes, and no reason is known for the rest. The sample contains about 980,000 clones, around 80% of them found a single time. The top ten constitute about 1.5% of the sample. Sequencing was carried out using memory CD4+ T cells sorted from blood. The meaning of the sample's cell subset or site label: CD45RA-negative fraction. The receptors were sampled from a man aged 18 to 29 in good health.

The sample holds a few counts of this clone. The rearrangement joins TRBV2 to TRBJ2-5, with 10 bases lining up with TRBD2. CDR3 length: 15 amino acids. After removal of 3 bases from V and 5 bases from J, the junction contained 6 bases not matched to a gene. The germline V gene has CDR1 SNHLY and CDR2 FYNNEI. This chain's CDR3 is CASSDRGLAMETQYF. The DNA of the CDR3 is TGTGCCAGCAGTGACCGGGGACTAGCGATGGAGACCCAGTACTTC.

This chain joins TRBV29-1 and TRBJ2-2, with D unresolved. CDR3 size: 10 residues. CDR1 and CDR2 (germline): SQVTM, ANQGSEA. V lost 5 bases and J 4 bases, leaving 2 bases between the germline ends. The CDR3 DNA sequence: TGCAGCGTTCCCACCGGGGAGCTGTTTTTT. It encodes CSVPTGELFF.

The V call is TRBV19, the J call TRBJ2-5; D gene ambiguous. V was pared by 3 bases and J by 7 bases, with 15 bases between. The CDR3 is 14 amino acids. Per the germline V gene, CDR1 is LNHDA and CDR2 is SQIVND (reference sequence). CDR3 sequence reads: CASSIGGHLGTQYF. The CDR3 region has the DNA TGTGCCAGTAGTATTGGTGGGCACCTCGGGACCCAGTACTTC.

The chain recombines TRBV11-2 with TRBJ1-6, with D unresolved. Germline-derived CDR1 and CDR2 are SGHAT and FQNNGV. V lost 5 bases to trimming and J lost 5 bases, with 10 bases between them. The CDR3 runs to 14 residues. The CDR3, as DNA: TGTGCCAGCAGCCCCCGACTGAATAATTCACCCCTCCACTTT. It codes for CASSPRLNNSPLHF.

This chain connects TRBV6-1 to TRBJ1-6, with a weak D call TRBD1 (5 bases). CDR1 MNHNS and CDR2 SASEGT come from the germline V gene. The CDR3 loop spans 15 amino acids. V was shortened by 4 bases and J by 4 bases, with 11 bases between the two germline ends. The CDR3 DNA reads TGTGCCAGCAGTGCGGGACCCCAATATAATTCACCCCTCCACTTT. This codes for CASSAGPQYNSPLHF.

The rearrangement links TRBV4-1 to TRBJ1-3; D is ambiguous. CDR3 length: 13 residues. Trimming took off 0 bases at V and 5 bases at J, with 5 bases between the two ends. The V gene's germline CDR1 is MGHRA and CDR2 YSYEKL. In nucleotides, the CDR3 is TGCGCCAGCAGCCAAGATCTGAGAAACACCATATATTTT. Protein product: CASSQDLRNTIYF.

This clone was detected only once. The chain recombines TRBV7-3 with TRBJ2-3; tentative D call: TRBD2 (6 bases). The germline gives CDR1 SGHTA, CDR2 FQGTGA. V lost 4 bases and J lost 1, with 12 bases in between. The CDR3 covers 15 residues. CDR3: CASSSRRGRTDTQYF. The CDR3 DNA follows: TGTGCCAGCAGCTCCCGGCGGGGCCGCACAGATACGCAGTATTTT.

The gene calls are TRBV5-1 and TRBJ1-6; no firm D call. The V and J ends lost 4 bases and 7 bases respectively, with 9 bases between them. CDR3 length: 13 residues. CDR1 SGHRS and CDR2 YFSETQ come from the germline V gene. CDR3 residues: CASSLDPNSPLHF. CDR3 DNA sequence: TGCGCCAGCAGCCTTGATCCCAATTCACCCCTCCACTTT. Full variable domain (remainder filled in from reference TRBV5-1 and TRBJ1-6): KAGVTQTPRYLIKTRGQQVTLSCSPISGHRSVSWYQQTPGQGLQFLFEYFSETQRNKGNFPGRFSGRQFSNSRSEMNVSTLELGDSALYLCASSLDPNSPLHFGNGTRLTVT.

The V gene is TRBV28, the J gene TRBJ2-3; TRBD1 or TRBD2 may be the D gene (5 bases each). The length of the CDR3 is 16 residues. Between the trimmed V and J ends, which lost 4 bases and 1 base, there was a span of 15 bases. CDR1 and CDR2 from the germline V gene are MDHEN and SYDVKM. CDR3 sequence reads: CASSSRTGTGTDTQYF. The CDR3 coding sequence is TGTGCCAGCAGTTCTCGGACTGGGACCGGCACAGATACGCAGTATTTT.

This chain uses TRBV19 with TRBJ1-2, with TRBD1 identical over 8 bases. The germline gives CDR1 LNHDA, CDR2 SQIVND (reference sequence). V lost 4 bases, J lost 6 bases, and 4 bases stayed unmatched. The CDR3 extends over 13 amino acids. CDR3 in amino acids: CASSTTGVHGYTF. CDR3 DNA: TGTGCCAGTAGTACGACAGGGGTCCATGGCTACACCTTC.

Worth noting for this clone: This may stem from a read error, because a much larger clone lies one nucleotide away. The final CDR3 position lacks the conserved phenylalanine or tryptophan, pointing to a likely read error. J is TRBJ2-7 and V is TRBV5-6, with D perhaps matching TRBD1 (5 bases). CDR1 SGHDT and CDR2 YYEEEE come from the germline V gene. This CDR3 region has 15 residues. With 6 bases removed from V and 2 bases from J, the gap between germline ends came to 18 bases. CDR3 sequence: CASNYDRQFPYEQYL. CDR3 in DNA: TGTGCCAGCAACTATGATAGACAGTTTCCCTACGAGCAGTACCTC.

This clone has a handful of counts. The chain joins TRBV20-1 to TRBJ2-1; D gene unclear. Per germline, CDR1 DFQATT and CDR2 SNEGSKA (reference sequence). This CDR3 spans 11 amino acids. With 6 bases removed from V and 7 bases from J, the gap between germline ends came to 10 bases. CDR3 DNA: TGCAGTGCGCCCTTAGCTAATGAGCAGTTCTTC. It is translated as CSAPLANEQFF.

The sample holds a few counts of this clone. The chain recombines TRBV5-6 with TRBJ2-7; 8 nucleotides line up with TRBD1. V lost 0 bases, J lost 6 bases, and 5 bases stayed unmatched. CDR1 and CDR2 from the germline V gene are SGHDT and YYEEEE. The CDR3 has 14 amino acids. CDR3 DNA sequence: TGTGCCAGCAGCTTGGGGACAGGGCTAGGCGAGCAGTACTTC. It codes for CASSLGTGLGEQYF.

The chain couples TRBV4-2 to TRBJ1-2, with unresolved D. Germline V gives CDR1 LGHNA, CDR2 YNFKEQ. V gave up 1 base and J gave up 6 bases, with 12 bases separating them. This CDR3 comprises 14 residues. CDR3: CASSQGWAGDGYTF. For the CDR3, the DNA is TGTGCCAGCAGCCAAGGCTGGGCTGGGGATGGCTACACCTTC.

This chain uses TRBV5-4 with TRBJ2-7, with 9 bases identical to TRBD2. Germline V CDR1 and CDR2: SGHNT, YYREEE (reference sequence). This CDR3 has 15 residues. Trimming took 2 bases from V and 6 from J; bases not matched to a gene: 9. CDR3 sequence reads: CASSFRSGSLSEQYF. The CDR3 bases are TGTGCCAGCAGCTTCCGTAGCGGGAGTTTAAGCGAGCAGTACTTC.

The J gene is TRBJ1-5, the V gene TRBV5-8; the D is unclear. Germline V CDR1 and CDR2: SGHTS, YDEGEE. V shed 7 bases and J shed 2 bases, with 16 bases lying between them. The CDR3 is made up of 15 amino acids. The CDR3 nucleotides are TGTGCCAGCCGGTGGGGTTGGCTTGGCAATCAGCCCCAGCATTTT. Translation: CASRWGWLGNQPQHF.

The genes are TRBV7-2 and TRBJ2-2, with D possibly being TRBD1 (5 bases). The germline V gene has CDR1 SGHTA and CDR2 FQGNSA. V was shortened by 7 bases and J by 4 bases, with 13 bases between the two germline ends. The CDR3 loop spans 14 amino acids. The CDR3 loop reads CASKPREGTGELFF. In nucleotides, the CDR3 is TGTGCCAGCAAGCCCAGGGAAGGCACCGGGGAGCTGTTTTTT.

This rearrangement joins TRBV5-1 to TRBJ2-1, with D possibly matching TRBD2 (5 bases). This CDR3 contains 14 residues. Germline V gives CDR1 SGHRS, CDR2 YFSETQ. V shed 0 bases and J shed 4 bases, with 8 bases lying between them. The CDR3 loop is CASSLAPGYNEQFF. CDR3 bases: TGCGCCAGCAGCTTGGCCCCGGGATACAATGAGCAGTTCTTC.

The chain employs TRBV11-2 and TRBJ2-7; tentative D call: TRBD1 (6 bases). The CDR3 sequence is 14 residues long. Germline CDR1 reads SGHAT; CDR2 reads FQNNGV. V was cut by 5 bases and J by 1 base, with 12 bases left in between. The CDR3 DNA sequence: TGTGCCAGCAGCACAGGGCGCAGTTCCTACGAGCAGTACTTC. Protein sequence: CASSTGRSSYEQYF.

This clone was found once. The genes are TRBV5-6 and TRBJ2-1; D possibly uses TRBD1 or TRBD2 (5 bases each). The CDR3 is made up of 15 amino acids. V was pared by 1 base and J by 6 bases, with 14 bases between. Germline CDR1 reads SGHDT; CDR2 reads YYEEEE. The CDR3 protein is CASSLSWDLRNEQFF. The DNA for the CDR3 is TGTGCCAGCAGCTTGAGTTGGGACCTACGCAATGAGCAGTTCTTC.

The rearrangement links TRBV5-6 to TRBJ2-7; possible D gene TRBD1, 8 bases. V shed 3 bases and J shed 4 bases, with 14 bases lying between them. Looked up from germline, CDR1 is SGHDT and CDR2 is YYEEEE. The CDR3 extends over 14 amino acids. The CDR3 DNA sequence: TGTGCCAGCAGCTGGGGGGGACAGGAATACGAGCAGTACTTC. Its translation is CASSWGGQEYEQYF.

The chain uses TRBV28 and TRBJ2-7, with D hard to call. V was clipped by 2 bases and J by 2 bases, with 7 bases between them. Germline V gives CDR1 MDHEN, CDR2 SYDVKM. This CDR3 has 13 residues. The CDR3 DNA reads TGTGCCAGCAGTTTAGGCCCCCCCTACGAGCAGTACTTC. It translates to CASSLGPPYEQYF.